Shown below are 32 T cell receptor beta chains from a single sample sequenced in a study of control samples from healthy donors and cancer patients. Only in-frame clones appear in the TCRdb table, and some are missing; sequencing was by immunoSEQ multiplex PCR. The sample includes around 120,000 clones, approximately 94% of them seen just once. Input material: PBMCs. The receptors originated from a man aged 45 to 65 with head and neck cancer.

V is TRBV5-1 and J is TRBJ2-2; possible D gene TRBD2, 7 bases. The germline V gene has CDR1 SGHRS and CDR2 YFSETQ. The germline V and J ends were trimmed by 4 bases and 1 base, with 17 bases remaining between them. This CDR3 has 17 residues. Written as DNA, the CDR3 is TGCGCCAGCAGCCTCTCACAGGGAGGGGTGAACACCGGGGAGCTGTTTTTT. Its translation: CASSLSQGGVNTGELFF.

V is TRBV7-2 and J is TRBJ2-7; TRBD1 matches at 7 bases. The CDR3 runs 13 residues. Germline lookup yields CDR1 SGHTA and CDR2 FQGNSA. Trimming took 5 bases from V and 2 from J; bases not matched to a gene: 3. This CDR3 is CASSVDRAYEQYF. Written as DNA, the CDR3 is TGTGCCAGCAGCGTAGACAGGGCCTACGAGCAGTACTTC.

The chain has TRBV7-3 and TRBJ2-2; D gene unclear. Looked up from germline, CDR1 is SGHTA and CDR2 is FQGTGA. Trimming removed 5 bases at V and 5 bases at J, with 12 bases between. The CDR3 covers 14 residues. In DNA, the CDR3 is TGTGCCAGCAGCCCCGTCGTGGGTACCGGGGAGCTGTTTTTT. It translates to CASSPVVGTGELFF.

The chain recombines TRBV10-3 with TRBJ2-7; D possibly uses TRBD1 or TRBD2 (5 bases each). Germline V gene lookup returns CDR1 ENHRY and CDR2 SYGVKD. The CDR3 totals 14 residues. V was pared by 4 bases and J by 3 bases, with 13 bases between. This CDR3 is CAISATGDGYEQYF. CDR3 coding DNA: TGTGCCATCAGTGCCACCGGGGACGGCTACGAGCAGTACTTC.

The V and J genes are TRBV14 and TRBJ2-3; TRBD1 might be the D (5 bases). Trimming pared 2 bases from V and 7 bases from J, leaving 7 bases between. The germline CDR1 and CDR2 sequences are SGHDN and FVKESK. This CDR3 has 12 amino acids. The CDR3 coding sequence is TGTGCCAGCAGCCAACCAGGGCATACGCAGTATTTT. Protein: CASSQPGHTQYF.

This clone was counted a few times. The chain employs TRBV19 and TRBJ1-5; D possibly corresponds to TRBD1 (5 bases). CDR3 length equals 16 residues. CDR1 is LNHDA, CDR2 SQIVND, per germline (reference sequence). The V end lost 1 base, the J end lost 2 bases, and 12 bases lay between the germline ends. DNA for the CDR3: TGTGCCAGTAGTATAGGGGTCAGGGAAGGCAATCAGCCCCAGCATTTT. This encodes CASSIGVREGNQPQHF.

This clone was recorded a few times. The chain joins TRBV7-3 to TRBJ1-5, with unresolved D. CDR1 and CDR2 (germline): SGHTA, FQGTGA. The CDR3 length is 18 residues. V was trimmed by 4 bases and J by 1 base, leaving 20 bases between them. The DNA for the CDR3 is TGTGCCAGCAGCTCCCCGAGACGGGAGGATGGAAGCAATCAGCCCCAGCATTTT. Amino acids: CASSSPRREDGSNQPQHF.

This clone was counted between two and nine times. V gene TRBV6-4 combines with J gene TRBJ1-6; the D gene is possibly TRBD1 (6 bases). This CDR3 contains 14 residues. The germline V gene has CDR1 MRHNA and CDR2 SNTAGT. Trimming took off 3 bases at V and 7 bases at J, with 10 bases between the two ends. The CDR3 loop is CASSEGTPNSPLHF. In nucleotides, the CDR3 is TGTGCCAGCAGTGAAGGGACACCAAATTCACCCCTCCACTTT.

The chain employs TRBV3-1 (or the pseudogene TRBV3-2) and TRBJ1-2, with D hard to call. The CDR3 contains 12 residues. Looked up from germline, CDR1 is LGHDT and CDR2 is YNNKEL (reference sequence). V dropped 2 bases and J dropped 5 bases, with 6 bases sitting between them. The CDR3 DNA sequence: TGTGCCAGCAGCCAAACATCTTATGGCTACACCTTC. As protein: CASSQTSYGYTF.

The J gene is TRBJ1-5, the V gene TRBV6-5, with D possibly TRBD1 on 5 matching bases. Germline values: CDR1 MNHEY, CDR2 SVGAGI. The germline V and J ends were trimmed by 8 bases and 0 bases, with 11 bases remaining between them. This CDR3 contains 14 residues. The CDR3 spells CASLGHYSNQPQHF. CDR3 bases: TGTGCCAGCCTGGGGCACTATAGCAATCAGCCCCAGCATTTT.

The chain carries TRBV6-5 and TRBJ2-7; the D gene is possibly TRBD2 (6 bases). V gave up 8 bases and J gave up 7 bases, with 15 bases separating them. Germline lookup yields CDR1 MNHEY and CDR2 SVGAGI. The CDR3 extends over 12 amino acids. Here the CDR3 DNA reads TGTGCCAGCGTATGTGAGGAGGGTGAGCAGTACTTC. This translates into CASVCEEGEQYF.

The CDR3 DNA follows: TGTGCCAGCTCACCACCGGGAGTAAGTGGTGAAGCTTTCTTT. Protein product: CASSPPGVSGEAFF. The chain links TRBV18 to TRBJ1-1; D gene ambiguous. This CDR3 has 14 residues. The germline gives CDR1 KGHSH, CDR2 LQKENI. V was clipped by 0 bases and J by 7 bases, with 12 bases between them.

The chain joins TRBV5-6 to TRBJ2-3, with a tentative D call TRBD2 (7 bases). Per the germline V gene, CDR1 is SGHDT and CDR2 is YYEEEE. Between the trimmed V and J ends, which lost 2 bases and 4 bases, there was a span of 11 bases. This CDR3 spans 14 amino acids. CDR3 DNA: TGTGCCAGCAGCTTTTGGGGGGGGCCAGATACGCAGTATTTT. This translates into CASSFWGGPDTQYF.

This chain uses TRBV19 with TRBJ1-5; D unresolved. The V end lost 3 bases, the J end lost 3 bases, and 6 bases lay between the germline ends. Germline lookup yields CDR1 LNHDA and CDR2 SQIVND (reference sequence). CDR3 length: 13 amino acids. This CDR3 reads CASSIRANQPQHF. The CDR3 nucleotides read TGTGCCAGTAGTATCCGGGCCAATCAGCCCCAGCATTTT.

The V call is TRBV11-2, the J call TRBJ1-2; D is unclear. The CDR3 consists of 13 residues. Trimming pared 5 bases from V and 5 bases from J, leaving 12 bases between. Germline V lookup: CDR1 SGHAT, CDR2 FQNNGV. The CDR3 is CASSPLDLYGYTF. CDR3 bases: TGTGCCAGCAGCCCCCTGGACCTTTATGGCTACACCTTC.

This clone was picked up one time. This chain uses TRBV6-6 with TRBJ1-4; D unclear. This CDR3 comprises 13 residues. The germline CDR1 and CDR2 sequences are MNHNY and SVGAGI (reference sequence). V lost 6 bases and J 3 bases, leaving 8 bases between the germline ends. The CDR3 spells CASRGSANEKLFF. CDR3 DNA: TGTGCCAGCAGGGGGTCGGCTAATGAAAAACTGTTTTTT.

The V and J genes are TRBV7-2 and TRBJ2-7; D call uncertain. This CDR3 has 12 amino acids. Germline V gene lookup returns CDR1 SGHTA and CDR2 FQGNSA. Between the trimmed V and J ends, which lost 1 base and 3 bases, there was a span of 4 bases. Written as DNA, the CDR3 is TGTGCCAGCAGCTTAGACTTCTACGAGCAGTACTTC. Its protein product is CASSLDFYEQYF. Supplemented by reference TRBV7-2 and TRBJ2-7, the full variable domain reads GAGVSQSPSNKVTEKGKDVELRCDPISGHTALYWYRQSLGQGLEFLIYFQGNSAPDKSGLPSDRFSAERTGGSVSTLTIQRTQQEDSAVYLCASSLDFYEQYFGPGTRLTVT.

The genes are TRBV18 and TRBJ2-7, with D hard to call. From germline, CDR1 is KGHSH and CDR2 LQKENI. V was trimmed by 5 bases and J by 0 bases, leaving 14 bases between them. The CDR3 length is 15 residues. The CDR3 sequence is CASSYVHDTSYEQYF. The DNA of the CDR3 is TGTGCCAGCTCATACGTCCATGACACCTCCTACGAGCAGTACTTC. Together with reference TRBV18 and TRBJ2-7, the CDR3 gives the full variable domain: NAGVMQNPRHLVRRRGQEARLRCSPMKGHSHVYWYRQLPEEGLKFMVYLQKENIIDESGMPKERFSAEFPKEGPSILRIQQVVRGDSAAYFCASSYVHDTSYEQYFGPGTRLTVT.

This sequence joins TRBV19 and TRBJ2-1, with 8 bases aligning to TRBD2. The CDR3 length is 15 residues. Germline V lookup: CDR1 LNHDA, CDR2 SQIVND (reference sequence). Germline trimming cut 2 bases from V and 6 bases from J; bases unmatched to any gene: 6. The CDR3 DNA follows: TGTGCCAGTAGTATAATGGCGGGGGGAACCAATGAGCAGTTCTTC. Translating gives CASSIMAGGTNEQFF.

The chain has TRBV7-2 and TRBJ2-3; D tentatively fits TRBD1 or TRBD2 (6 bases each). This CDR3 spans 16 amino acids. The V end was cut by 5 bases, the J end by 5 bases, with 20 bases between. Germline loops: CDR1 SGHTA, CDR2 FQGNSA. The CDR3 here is CASSPRTGAVLDTQYF. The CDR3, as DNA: TGTGCCAGCAGCCCGAGGACGGGGGCGGTACTAGATACGCAGTATTTT.

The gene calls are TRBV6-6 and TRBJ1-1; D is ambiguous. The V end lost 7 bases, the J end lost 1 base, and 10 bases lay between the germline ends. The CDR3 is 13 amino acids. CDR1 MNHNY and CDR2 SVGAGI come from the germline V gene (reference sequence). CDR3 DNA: TGTGCCAGCATGGGGTCTCGGAACACTGAAGCTTTCTTT. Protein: CASMGSRNTEAFF.

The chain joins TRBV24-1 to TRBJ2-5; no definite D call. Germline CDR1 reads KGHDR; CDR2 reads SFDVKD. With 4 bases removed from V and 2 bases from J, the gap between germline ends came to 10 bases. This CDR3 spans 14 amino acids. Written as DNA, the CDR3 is TGTGCCACCAGTGACCCGGACGGTCAAGAGACCCAGTACTTC. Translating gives CATSDPDGQETQYF.

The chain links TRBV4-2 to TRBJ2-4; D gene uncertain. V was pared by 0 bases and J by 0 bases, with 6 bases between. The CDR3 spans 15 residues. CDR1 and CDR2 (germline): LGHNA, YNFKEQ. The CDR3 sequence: CASSQDTLAKNIQYF. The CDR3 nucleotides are TGTGCCAGCAGCCAAGATACGCTAGCCAAAAACATTCAGTACTTC.

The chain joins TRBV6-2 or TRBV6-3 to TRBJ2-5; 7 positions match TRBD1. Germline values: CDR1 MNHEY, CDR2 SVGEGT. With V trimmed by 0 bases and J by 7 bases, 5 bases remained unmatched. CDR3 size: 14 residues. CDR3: CASSYSGQRGTQYF. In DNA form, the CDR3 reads TGTGCCAGCAGTTACTCGGGACAGAGGGGGACCCAGTACTTC.

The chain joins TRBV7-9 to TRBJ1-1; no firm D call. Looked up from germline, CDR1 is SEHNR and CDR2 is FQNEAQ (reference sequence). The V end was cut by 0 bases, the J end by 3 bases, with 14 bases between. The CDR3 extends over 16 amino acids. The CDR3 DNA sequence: TGTGCCAGCAGCTTAGCGCTTGGGGTATCGGACACTGAAGCTTTCTTT. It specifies CASSLALGVSDTEAFF.

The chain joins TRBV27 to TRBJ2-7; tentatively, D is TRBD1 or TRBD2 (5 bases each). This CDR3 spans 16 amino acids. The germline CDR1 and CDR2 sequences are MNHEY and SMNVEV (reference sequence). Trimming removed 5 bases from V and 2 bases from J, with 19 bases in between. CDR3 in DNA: TGTGCCAGCAGTCGGAGCACAGGAGGAAGGGCCTACGAGCAGTACTTC. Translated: CASSRSTGGRAYEQYF.

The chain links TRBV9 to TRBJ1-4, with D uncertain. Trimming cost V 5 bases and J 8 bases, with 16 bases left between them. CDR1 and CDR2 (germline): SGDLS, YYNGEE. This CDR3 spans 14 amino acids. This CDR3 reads CASSHDPGGEKLFF. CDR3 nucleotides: TGTGCCAGCAGTCATGACCCGGGAGGCGAAAAACTGTTTTTT.

This CDR3 is CASSPTQTGMNEQFF. As DNA, the CDR3 is TGCGCCAGCAGCCCTACCCAGACAGGGATGAATGAGCAGTTCTTC. The V and J genes are TRBV4-1 and TRBJ2-1; TRBD1 matches 7 bases. CDR1 MGHRA and CDR2 YSYEKL come from the germline V gene. V shed 4 bases and J 7 bases; nucleotides not matched to a gene: 10. The CDR3 loop spans 15 amino acids.

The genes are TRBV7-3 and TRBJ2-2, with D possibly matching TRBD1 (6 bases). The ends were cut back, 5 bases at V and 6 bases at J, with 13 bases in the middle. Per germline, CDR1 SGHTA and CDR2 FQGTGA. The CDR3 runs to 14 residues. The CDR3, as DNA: TGTGCCAGCAGCGCCCCAGGGGCCCCCGGGGAGCTGTTTTTT. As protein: CASSAPGAPGELFF.

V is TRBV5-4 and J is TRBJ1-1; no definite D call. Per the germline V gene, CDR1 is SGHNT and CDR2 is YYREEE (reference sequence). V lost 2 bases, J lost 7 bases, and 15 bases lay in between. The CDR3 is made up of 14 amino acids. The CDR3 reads CASSFTAAKSEAFF. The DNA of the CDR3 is TGTGCCAGCAGCTTTACTGCAGCCAAGAGTGAAGCTTTCTTT.

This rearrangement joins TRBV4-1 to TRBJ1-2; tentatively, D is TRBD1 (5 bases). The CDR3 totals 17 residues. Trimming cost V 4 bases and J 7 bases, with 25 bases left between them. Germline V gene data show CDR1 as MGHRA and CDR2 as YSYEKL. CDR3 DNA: TGCGCCAGCAGCCCTCGTCGGACACTCGACCCCGGTCTTGGCTACACCTTC. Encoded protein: CASSPRRTLDPGLGYTF.

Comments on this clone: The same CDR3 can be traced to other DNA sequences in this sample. CDR3 region: CASSLAHQETQYF. The CDR3 nucleotides are TGTGCCAGCAGCTTAGCACACCAAGAGACCCAGTACTTC. The chain carries TRBV7-3 and TRBJ2-5, with D hard to call. The CDR3 covers 13 residues. Germline V gene data show CDR1 as SGHTA and CDR2 as FQGTGA. V lost 2 bases, J lost 0 bases, and 4 bases lay in between.